The clone carrying this T cell receptor (beta chain) was recorded a few times. Its target is not known. The sample belongs to a study of STAT5B mutations in CD4+ large granular lymphocyte leukemia. Whole-study findings and limits: 8/27 top patient clones versus 2/35 control clones were TRBV06-family.

The V and J ends lost 0 bases and 7 bases, in that order; junction bases with no gene match: 4. Germline CDR1 reads LGHNA; CDR2 reads YNFKEQ. This CDR3 comprises 16 residues. Some clones are missing from TCRdb's copy, which holds only in-frame ones; the method was immunoSEQ multiplex PCR. This sample has roughly 29,000 clones, with 70% to 75% found just once. The source is a human donor in good health. V and J are TRBV4-2 and TRBJ1-6; 9 nucleotides line up with TRBD1. The sequencing sample was made of CD4+ T cells from blood buffy coats. CDR3 DNA sequence: TGTGCCAGCAGCCAAGAAGCCGGGACAGGGAATTCACCCCTCCACTTT. This codes for CASSQEAGTGNSPLHF.